This TCR beta chain comes out of a study of technical replicates of blood from a handful of donors. Generated by immunoSEQ multiplex PCR, the TCRdb table keeps only in-frame clones and is missing some. The sample carries about 58,000 clones, 90% to 95% recorded once. This CDR3 is 16 amino acids long. Germline CDR1 and CDR2: SGDLS and YYNGEE. Between the trimmed V and J ends, which lost 9 bases and 6 bases, there was a span of 25 bases. The gene calls are TRBV9 and TRBJ2-4; possible D gene TRBD2, 5 bases. This receptor was taken from a human donor in good health. Some clones in this sample may be carry-over from other donors' samples. What was sequenced was PBMCs. For the CDR3, the DNA is TGTGCCATCGAGGCGTTGGATAGCGCGTTGCCAAACATTCAGTACTTC. Translating it yields CAIEALDSALPNIQYF.